The clone carrying this T cell receptor beta chain was found a few times. Its specificity is not known. PCR employed 60 Vbeta and 13 Jbeta primers. The assay was immunoSEQ multiplex PCR, and TCRdb's table has in-frame clones only and misses some. The sample records some 180,000 clones, less than 80% being singletons. This entry is derived from a study of cytomegalovirus exposure and HLA in healthy donors. On the study more broadly: Earlier, 100 million to 130 million unique TCR beta sequences were recovered from about 200 million T cells by an analysis.

Study conclusions and caveats: Later on, a genetic analysis was performed. It linked a missense variant in DCLRE1C with V- and J-gene trimming of TCR beta. Compared with the roughly 700-donor mean, an Asian-associated ancestry cluster reportedly had fewer N-insertions, according to a later analysis.

Sequencing used PBMCs. This TCR came from a man in his late teens or twenties in good health and CMV-seronegative.

Written as DNA, the CDR3 is TGTGCCAGCAGTTCCCCCCAAACAGGAAGACCAGATACGCAGTATTTT. Protein: CASSSPQTGRPDTQYF. The chain carries TRBV27 and TRBJ2-3; perhaps TRBD1 as D (5 bases). The CDR3 totals 16 residues. CDR1 is MNHEY and CDR2 is SMNVEV in the germline V gene (reference sequence). V dropped 4 bases and J dropped 4 bases, with 18 bases sitting between them.